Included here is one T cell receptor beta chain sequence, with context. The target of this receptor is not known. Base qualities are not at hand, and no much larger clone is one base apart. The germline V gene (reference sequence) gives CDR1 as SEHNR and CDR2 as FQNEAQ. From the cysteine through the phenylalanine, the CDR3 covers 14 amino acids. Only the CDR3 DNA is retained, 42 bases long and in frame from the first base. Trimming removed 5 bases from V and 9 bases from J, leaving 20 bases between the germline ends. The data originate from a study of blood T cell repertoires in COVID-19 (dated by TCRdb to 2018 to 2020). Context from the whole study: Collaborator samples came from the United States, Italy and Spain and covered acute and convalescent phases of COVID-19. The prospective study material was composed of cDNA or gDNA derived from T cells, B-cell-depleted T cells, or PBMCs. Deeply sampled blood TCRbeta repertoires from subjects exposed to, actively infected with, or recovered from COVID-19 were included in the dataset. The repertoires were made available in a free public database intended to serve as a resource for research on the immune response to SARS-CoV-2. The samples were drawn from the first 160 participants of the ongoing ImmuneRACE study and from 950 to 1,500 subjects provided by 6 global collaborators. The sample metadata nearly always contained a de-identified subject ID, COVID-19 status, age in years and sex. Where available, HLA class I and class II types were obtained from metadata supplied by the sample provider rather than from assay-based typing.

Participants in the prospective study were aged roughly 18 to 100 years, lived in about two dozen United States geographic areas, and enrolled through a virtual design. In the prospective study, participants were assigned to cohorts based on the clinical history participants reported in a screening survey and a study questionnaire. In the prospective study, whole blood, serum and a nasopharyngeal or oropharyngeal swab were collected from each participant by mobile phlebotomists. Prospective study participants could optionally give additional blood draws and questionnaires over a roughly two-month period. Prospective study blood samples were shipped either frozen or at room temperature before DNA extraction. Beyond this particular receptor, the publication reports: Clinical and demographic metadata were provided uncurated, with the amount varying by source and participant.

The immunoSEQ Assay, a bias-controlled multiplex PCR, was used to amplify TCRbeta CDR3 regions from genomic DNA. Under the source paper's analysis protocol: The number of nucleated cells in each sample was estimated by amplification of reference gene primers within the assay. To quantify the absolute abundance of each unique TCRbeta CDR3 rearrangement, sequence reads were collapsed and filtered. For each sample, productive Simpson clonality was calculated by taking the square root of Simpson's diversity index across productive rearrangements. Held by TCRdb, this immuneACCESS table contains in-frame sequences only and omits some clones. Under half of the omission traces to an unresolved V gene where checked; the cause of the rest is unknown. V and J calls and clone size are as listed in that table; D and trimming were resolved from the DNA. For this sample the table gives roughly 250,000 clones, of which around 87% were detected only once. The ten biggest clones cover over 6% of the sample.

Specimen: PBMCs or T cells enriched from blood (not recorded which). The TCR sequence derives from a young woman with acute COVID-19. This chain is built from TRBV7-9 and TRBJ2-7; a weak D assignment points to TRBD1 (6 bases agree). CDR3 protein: CASSAQTGFGGQYF. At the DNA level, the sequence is TGTGCCAGCAGCGCACAGACAGGTTTTGGGGGGCAGTACTTC.